The T cell receptor (beta chain) under discussion was sequenced for a study of T-cell memory formation after mild COVID-19. The CDR3 consists of 16 residues. V was pared by 0 bases and J by 6 bases, with 1 base of the junction left unmatched. The germline V gene encodes CDR1 LGHNA and CDR2 YNFKEQ. MiXCR, run by TCRdb on the 5' RACE reads, gives a single entry per CDR3 protein. The sample lists 280,000 or so distinct CDR3 sequences; 7% to 10% were seen once. As to this clonotype: The antigen remains undetermined.

General study results and limits: Memory cells collected pre-infection included some clones that later responded, suggesting cross-reactive memory joined.

Material for sequencing was PBMCs or a T cell subset sorted from them (not recorded which). The V and J genes are TRBV4-2 and TRBJ2-3, with 15 bases lining up with TRBD2. This TCR derives from a man younger than 35 who had mild COVID-19 (a few samples of this study predate the infection). Cell type and time point are not known. The CDR3 DNA sequence: TGTGCCAGCAGCCAAGAGGGGACTAGCGGGGGGGATACGCAGTATTTT. Amino acid sequence: CASSQEGTSGGDTQYF.